This entry concerns a single T cell receptor beta chain. The data are from a study of blood T cell repertoires in COVID-19. On the study more broadly: Collection of acute and convalescent COVID-19 samples took place in the United States, Italy and Spain.

The protocol was immunoSEQ multiplex PCR, while the TCRdb copy is restricted to in-frame clones and leaves out a portion. This repertoire shows about 270,000 clones, more than 75% found once; its top ten account for around 2%. Participants reported their clinical history, and cohort assignment relied on those reports. Trimming removed 5 bases from V and 4 bases from J, with 17 bases in between. There are 15 residues in the CDR3. The V gene's germline CDR1 is SGHTA and CDR2 FQGNSA. Sequencing input: PBMCs or T cells enriched from blood (not recorded which). The J gene is TRBJ2-5, the V gene TRBV7-2; D perhaps matches TRBD1 (6 bases). The source is a woman aged 60 to 75 in a cohort exposed to, infected with or recovered from COVID-19 (not recorded which). CDR3 protein: CASSLSTRDTETQYF. Here the CDR3 DNA reads TGTGCCAGCAGCCTCAGCACGAGGGACACAGAGACCCAGTACTTC.